This passage covers 14 T cell receptor beta chains from one sample sequenced in a study of blood T cell repertoires in COVID-19. Clones were read by immunoSEQ multiplex PCR, and TCRdb kept only the in-frame ones, dropping some. This table has under 35,000 clones, approximately 83% appearing once. Sequenced material: peripheral blood. Receptors originate from a man in his sixties or seventies with active COVID-19.

The CDR3 region has the DNA TGTGCCAGCAGCCGGAGGGGGGGCGCTTGGAGGACTGAAGCTTTCTTT. Protein sequence: CASSRRGGAWRTEAFF. The chain is built from TRBV13 and TRBJ1-1; weak D call: TRBD1 (6 bases). This CDR3 is built from 16 residues. Germline CDR1 is PRHDT and CDR2 is FYEKMQ (reference sequence). V lost 5 bases and J 5 bases, leaving 21 bases between the germline ends.

The chain links TRBV5-1 to TRBJ2-1; D perhaps matches TRBD2 (6 bases). CDR3 length equals 14 residues. Germline V lookup: CDR1 SGHRS, CDR2 YFSETQ. V dropped 6 bases and J dropped 5 bases, with 15 bases sitting between them. The CDR3 sequence is CASKIFGGNNEQFF. CDR3 in DNA: TGCGCCAGCAAAATTTTCGGAGGGAACAATGAGCAGTTCTTC. The full variable domain, completed using reference TRBV5-1 and TRBJ2-1, is KAGVTQTPRYLIKTRGQQVTLSCSPISGHRSVSWYQQTPGQGLQFLFEYFSETQRNKGNFPGRFSGRQFSNSRSEMNVSTLELGDSALYLCASKIFGGNNEQFFGPGTRLTVL.

The gene calls are TRBV5-6 and TRBJ1-5; D is unclear. Trimming took off 2 bases at V and 7 bases at J, with 7 bases between the two ends. The CDR3 covers 12 residues. Germline CDR1 SGHDT, CDR2 YYEEEE. CDR3 amino acids: CASSFQSQPQHF. The DNA for the CDR3 is TGTGCCAGCAGCTTTCAGTCCCAGCCCCAGCATTTT.

This clone was detected only a few times. The chain joins TRBV5-1 to TRBJ1-6, with 7 positions matching TRBD1. Germline CDR1 is SGHRS and CDR2 is YFSETQ. V dropped 2 bases and J dropped 10; count of bases not matched to a gene: 3. The CDR3 consists of 13 residues. CDR3 sequence: CASSFGQDSPLHF. The DNA of the CDR3 is TGCGCCAGCAGCTTCGGACAGGACTCACCCCTCCACTTT.

V is TRBV18 and J is TRBJ1-2; the D gene is possibly TRBD1 (6 bases). The CDR3 has 16 residues. Germline-derived CDR1 and CDR2 are KGHSH and LQKENI. V was clipped by 3 bases and J by 4 bases, with 18 bases between them. The CDR3 protein is CASSPWTQGLGYGYTF. The CDR3 coding sequence is TGTGCCAGCTCACCGTGGACTCAGGGGTTGGGCTATGGCTACACCTTC.

The chain links TRBV7-9 to TRBJ1-1; the D gene is possibly TRBD1 (5 bases). With 6 bases removed from V and 9 bases from J, the gap between germline ends came to 23 bases. Per germline, CDR1 SEHNR and CDR2 FQNEAQ (reference sequence). The CDR3 totals 15 residues. The CDR3 nucleotides are TGTGCCAGCAGTTCAGCCGGGGGGACGGTATCCAAAGCTTTCTTT. Encoded protein: CASSSAGGTVSKAFF.

The V call is TRBV6-2 or TRBV6-3, the J call TRBJ2-1, with TRBD2 matching 11 bases. V shed 6 bases, J shed 3 bases, and the junction held 4 bases outside the gene matches. Germline V gives CDR1 MNHEY, CDR2 SVGEGT. The CDR3 is made up of 15 amino acids. The CDR3 protein is CASSGTSGFYNEQFF. In DNA, the CDR3 is TGTGCCAGCAGCGGGACTAGCGGATTCTACAATGAGCAGTTCTTC.

This chain joins TRBV2 and TRBJ2-4; D is possibly TRBD2 (6 bases). Germline CDR1 SNHLY, CDR2 FYNNEI. CDR3 length equals 15 residues. V dropped 0 bases and J dropped 9 bases, with 15 bases sitting between them. CDR3: CASSEALRGSGIQYF. DNA of the CDR3: TGTGCCAGCAGTGAAGCGCTGCGGGGATCCGGCATTCAGTACTTC.

The genes are TRBV7-3 and TRBJ2-1, with TRBD2 matching over 8 bases. This CDR3 has 16 residues. The ends lost 5 bases at V and 9 bases at J; junction bases unmatched: 15. CDR1 is SGHTA, CDR2 FQGTGA, per germline. The CDR3 nucleotides are TGTGCCAGCAGCCTGGGCCCGGGAGGGCCCTCGTTTGAGCAGTTCTTC. Protein: CASSLGPGGPSFEQFF.

The table lists this clone with a few counts. CDR3 protein: CASSPRRWGGLYEQYF. In nucleotides, the CDR3 is TGTGCCAGCAGCCCCCGGAGGTGGGGGGGCCTCTACGAGCAGTACTTC. The chain employs TRBV7-8 and TRBJ2-7; perhaps TRBD2 as D (7 bases). V lost 5 bases and J lost 3, with 20 bases in between. This CDR3 contains 16 residues. Germline CDR1 SGHVS, CDR2 FQNEAQ.

The chain carries TRBV28 and TRBJ2-3; 10 nucleotides align to TRBD1. Germline assignment: CDR1 MDHEN and CDR2 SYDVKM. This CDR3 has 15 residues. After removal of 6 bases from V and 4 bases from J, the junction contained 7 bases not matched to a gene. The CDR3 spells CASRLQGQGADTQYF. CDR3 bases: TGTGCCAGCAGACTACAAGGACAGGGGGCAGATACGCAGTATTTT. Complete variable domain (other parts from reference TRBV28 and TRBJ2-3): DVKVTQSSRYLVKRTGEKVFLECVQDMDHENMFWYRQDPGLGLRLIYFSYDVKMKEKGDIPEGYSVSREKKERFSLILESASTNQTSMYLCASRLQGQGADTQYFGPGTRLTVL.

The gene calls are TRBV11-2 and TRBJ2-2; 15 bases are shared with TRBD2. CDR1 is SGHAT and CDR2 is FQNNGV in the germline V gene. Germline trimming cut 2 bases from V and 5 bases from J; bases unmatched to any gene: 6. The CDR3 totals 18 residues. CDR3 bases: TGTGCCAGCAGCTTATACGGGACTAGCGGGAGGTGGACCGGGGAGCTGTTTTTT. It translates to CASSLYGTSGRWTGELFF. Using reference TRBV11-2 and TRBJ2-2 for the parts outside the CDR3, the full variable domain is EAGVAQSPRYKIIEKRQSVAFWCNPISGHATLYWYQQILGQGPKLLIQFQNNGVVDDSQLPKDRFSAERLKGVDSTLKIQPAKLEDSAVYLCASSLYGTSGRWTGELFFGEGSRLTVL.

This clone is labeled as medium-sized. This chain links TRBV19 with TRBJ2-1, with D possibly TRBD2 on 5 matching bases. The ends were cut back, 1 base at V and 10 bases at J, with 8 bases in the middle. The CDR3 loop spans 12 amino acids. In germline, CDR1 is LNHDA, CDR2 SQIVND (reference sequence). DNA for the CDR3: TGTGCCAGTAGTATAGGGTGGGAGGAGCAGTTCTTC. Amino acid sequence: CASSIGWEEQFF.

This clone has just a few counts. The chain employs TRBV3-1 (or the pseudogene TRBV3-2) and TRBJ1-1, with a tentative D call TRBD1 (5 bases). V was clipped by 0 bases and J by 7 bases, with 12 bases between them. The length of the CDR3 is 14 residues. In germline, CDR1 is LGHDT, CDR2 YNNKEL (reference sequence). CDR3 region: CASSQDLGRDEAFF. CDR3 in DNA: TGTGCCAGCAGCCAAGATCTGGGGCGAGATGAAGCTTTCTTT.